Listed below are T cell receptor beta chains from one sample, sequenced in a study of T-cell memory formation after mild COVID-19. One entry per CDR3 protein results from TCRdb running MiXCR on the 5' RACE reads. The sample holds tens of thousands of distinct CDR3 sequences, 11% to 15% seen once. Sample: PBMCs or a T cell subset sorted from them (not recorded which). The receptor set was obtained from an adult woman who had mild COVID-19 (a few samples of this study predate the infection). Cell type and time point are not known. The CDR3 runs from the conserved cysteine through the conserved F or W. D genes are given only for firm matches. Expanded clones are given a class, and other clones once, few, many or no size at all.

v_call,clone_size,d_call,cdr3_length,j_call,cdr3_aa
TRBV7-9,few,-,13,TRBJ2-7,CASSLTGTYEQYF
TRBV28,once,TRBD1,15,TRBJ2-7,CASSDLRDSLYEQYF
TRBV12-3/TRBV12-4,few,-,13,TRBJ1-4,CASSFIPTEKLFF
TRBV4-3,-,-,15,TRBJ2-5,CASSQYGTDEETQYF
TRBV7-9,-,-,12,TRBJ2-1,CASGQVEDEQFF
TRBV12-3/TRBV12-4,few,-,13,TRBJ1-5,CASSLPNGEPQHF
TRBV7-6,few,-,14,TRBJ2-5,CASSPGLLQETQYF
TRBV4-2,-,-,14,TRBJ2-1,CASTPDWKGNEQFF
TRBV20-1,few,-,16,TRBJ2-1,CSARDLGASSYNEQFF
TRBV7-9,-,-,12,TRBJ2-1,CASSLGHREQFF
TRBV27,-,TRBD1,19,TRBJ2-3,CASHPVITATGDFTDTQYF
TRBV24-1,once,-,12,TRBJ2-1,CATSEVGNEQFF
TRBV27,few,-,14,TRBJ2-7,CASSFFPGSGEQYF
TRBV27,many,-,15,TRBJ2-1,CASSPRASRDNEQFF
TRBV20-1,-,-,15,TRBJ2-1,CSARPETGSYNEQFF
TRBV5-4,-,TRBD1,15,TRBJ2-1,CASSRAGQEFHEQFF
TRBV9,-,TRBD2,17,TRBJ2-2,CASSVGLAGGNTGELFF
TRBV12-3/TRBV12-4,few,-,12,TRBJ2-7,CASSEFPYEQYF
TRBV6-5,-,TRBD1,11,TRBJ2-5,CASSPGTAWYF
TRBV11-3,many,TRBD2,17,TRBJ2-1,CASSLGLAGGPGNEQFF
TRBV30,-,TRBD2,14,TRBJ2-5,CAWSSSGVWETQYF
TRBV9,few,TRBD2,17,TRBJ2-5,CASSASGTSTWGETQYF
TRBV29-1,-,-,14,TRBJ2-1,CSVLPAGRYNEQFF
TRBV7-2,few,-,16,TRBJ1-6,CASSLGSPGEGSPLHF
TRBV7-8,many,-,22,TRBJ2-3,CASSLVGVDPPKVELATDTQYF
TRBV7-6,-,TRBD1,15,TRBJ1-6,CASSPGQGGGSPLHF
TRBV27,-,TRBD2,16,TRBJ2-3,CATRPTSGRATDTQYF
TRBV29-1,-,TRBD1,12,TRBJ2-3,CSVQGAVDTQYF
TRBV5-1,few,TRBD2,15,TRBJ2-1,CASSSGLAAYNEQFF
TRBV12-3/TRBV12-4,-,TRBD1,15,TRBJ2-1,CASSSTGALYNEQFF
TRBV9,few,TRBD2,14,TRBJ2-3,CASSPSGLADTQYF
TRBV7-2,-,-,15,TRBJ2-3,CASSPSIADTDTQYF
TRBV27,-,-,15,TRBJ1-5,CASSFYLGGNQPQHF
TRBV9,few,TRBD2,15,TRBJ2-1,CASSAPSGTDNEQFF
TRBV7-9,few,-,16,TRBJ2-7,CASSLVARASSYEQYF
TRBV4-2,few,TRBD2,16,TRBJ2-7,CASSQEGGGTPYEQYF
TRBV7-6,-,-,13,TRBJ2-3,CASSPEVEDTQYF
TRBV6-5,few,TRBD2,13,TRBJ2-3,CASSRGGKGTQYF
TRBV4-2,few,TRBD1,18,TRBJ1-2,CASSLVGGDREGYYGYTF
TRBV7-9,-,-,15,TRBJ2-1,CASSLGQGYYNEQFF
TRBV7-9,-,-,15,TRBJ1-1,CASSLELSASGEAFF
TRBV7-9,few,-,15,TRBJ1-3,CASSLDLLSGNTIYF
TRBV4-3,-,-,17,TRBJ1-6,CASSQTFMTPGDSPLHF
TRBV7-6,many,-,13,TRBJ2-1,CASSHQVYNEQFF
TRBV7-9,-,-,12,TRBJ1-1,CASSYLNTEAFF
TRBV7-3,many,TRBD2,14,TRBJ2-3,CASSFSGATDTQYF
TRBV19,-,-,15,TRBJ2-1,CATVGGVAGINEQFF
TRBV12-3/TRBV12-4,-,TRBD2,20,TRBJ2-3,CASRKRSGAGVPGHTDTQYF
TRBV2,-,-,15,TRBJ2-3,CASRDIAVRKDTQYF
TRBV3-1,-,-,19,TRBJ2-2,CASSQVSIGQYANTGELFF
TRBV24-1,-,-,16,TRBJ2-1,CATSDLSGSLYNEQFF
TRBV4-1,-,-,14,TRBJ1-5,CASSQERRNQPQHF
TRBV10-3,-,-,15,TRBJ1-2,CAISEGRDWENGYTF